Described below is a single T cell receptor beta chain sequence and its context. Its antigen is unidentified. This record comes from a study of long-term antiretroviral therapy in people with HIV. General observations from the study: Pre-ART-expanded clones dominated the repertoire at all time points. ART was followed by higher diversity that remained below transplant donor controls.

Researchers report immunoSEQ v3.0 was run at survey level. Target depth was 40,000-50,000 T-cell genomes per sample. Produced via immunoSEQ multiplex PCR; TCRdb's table is partial and in-frame only. Here the sample spans more than 35,000 clones, 90% to 95% being singletons. The V end lost 7 bases, the J end lost 1 base, and 11 bases lay between the germline ends. Germline lookup yields CDR1 SGHTS and CDR2 YDEGEE. This CDR3 region has 14 residues. The genes are TRBV5-8 and TRBJ2-2; the D gene is possibly TRBD2 (5 bases). The sequence came from a woman aged 45-59 years with HIV. The material sequenced was unsorted PBMCs, taken 3.7 years after starting antiretroviral therapy. The CDR3 reads CASRERQNTGELFF. CDR3 in DNA: TGTGCCAGCCGCGAGCGGCAGAACACCGGGGAGCTGTTTTTT.